These 24 T cell receptor beta chains share one sample of origin, sequenced in a study of T cell responses to AZD1222 COVID-19 vaccine. Produced via immunoSEQ multiplex PCR; TCRdb's table is partial and in-frame only. The data hold some 140,000 clones, with 86% observed a single time. The material was peripheral blood, obtained on day 0 of MenACWY control vaccination. These receptors were collected from an adult in good health.

V usage is TRBV5-6 and J usage is TRBJ2-5; 7 bases line up with TRBD2. After removal of 7 bases from V and 3 bases from J, the junction contained 9 bases not matched to a gene. Germline-derived CDR1 and CDR2 are SGHDT and YYEEEE. This CDR3 spans 14 amino acids. In nucleotides, the CDR3 is TGTGCCAGCTGGGGAGGGGCGTTAGAAGAGACCCAGTACTTC. Translated: CASWGGALEETQYF.

The CDR3 protein is CASSPLTENYGYTF. The CDR3 coding sequence is TGTGCCAGCAGCCCGTTAACAGAGAACTATGGCTACACCTTC. V is TRBV11-2 and J is TRBJ1-2; D unclear. Germline values: CDR1 SGHAT, CDR2 FQNNGV. The germline V and J ends were trimmed by 5 bases and 2 bases, with 12 bases remaining between them. There are 14 residues in the CDR3.

The V and J genes are TRBV19 and TRBJ1-1; TRBD1 is a possible D gene (6 bases). V was pared by 8 bases and J by 4 bases, with 20 bases between. Germline V CDR1 and CDR2: LNHDA, SQIVND (reference sequence). This CDR3 is 15 amino acids long. CDR3 residues: CASGQGGRGTTEAFF. The CDR3 bases are TGTGCCAGTGGGCAAGGGGGGAGGGGTACCACTGAAGCTTTCTTT.

The chain uses TRBV30 and TRBJ1-1; a possible D gene is TRBD1 (5 bases). Germline-derived CDR1 and CDR2 are GTSNPN and SVGIG (reference sequence). Trimming shortened V by 0 bases and J by 6 bases, and 11 bases separated the two germline ends. This CDR3 contains 13 residues. The CDR3 here is CAWSVSLGAEAFF. The CDR3 DNA sequence: TGTGCCTGGAGTGTATCACTGGGGGCTGAAGCTTTCTTT. Based on the CDR3 plus reference TRBV30 and TRBJ1-1, the full variable domain is SQTIHQWPATLVQPVGSPLSLECTVEGTSNPNLYWYRQAAGRGLQLLFYSVGIGQISSEVPQNLSASRPQDRQFILSSKKLLLSDSGFYLCAWSVSLGAEAFFGQGTRLTVV.

The chain employs TRBV5-1 and TRBJ1-2; TRBD1 is a possible D gene (6 bases). This CDR3 region has 14 residues. The V end was cut by 1 base, the J end by 4 bases, with 11 bases between. Germline V gives CDR1 SGHRS, CDR2 YFSETQ. The CDR3 loop is CASSLSQGSYGYTF. DNA of the CDR3: TGCGCCAGCAGCTTGTCACAGGGAAGCTATGGCTACACCTTC.

V gene TRBV18 combines with J gene TRBJ2-1; D is unresolved. CDR1 is KGHSH, CDR2 LQKENI, per germline. This CDR3 spans 13 amino acids. The V end lost 0 bases, the J end lost 8 bases, and 8 bases lay between the germline ends. CDR3: CASSPPSGDEQFF. CDR3 bases: TGTGCCAGCTCACCACCTTCGGGCGATGAGCAGTTCTTC.

A few counts support this clone. V and J are TRBV5-6 and TRBJ2-1; TRBD1 might be the D (6 bases). The germline CDR1 and CDR2 sequences are SGHDT and YYEEEE. This CDR3 is 15 amino acids long. V was trimmed by 3 bases and J by 7 bases, leaving 17 bases between them. CDR3 sequence: CASSWALRGGNEQFF. For the CDR3, the DNA is TGTGCCAGCAGCTGGGCTCTCAGGGGTGGGAATGAGCAGTTCTTC.

The chain employs TRBV27 and TRBJ1-4; D is perhaps TRBD1 (6 bases). Trimming shortened V by 3 bases and J by 0 bases, and 11 bases separated the two germline ends. The CDR3 runs to 16 residues. The germline gives CDR1 MNHEY, CDR2 SMNVEV (reference sequence). The CDR3 DNA sequence: TGTGCCAGCAGTTTCGACAGGATTACAACTAATGAAAAACTGTTTTTT. Translating it yields CASSFDRITTNEKLFF.

V is TRBV9 and J is TRBJ2-7, with 7 positions matching TRBD2. V lost 3 bases to trimming and J lost 3 bases; unmatched junction nucleotides: 6. The germline gives CDR1 SGDLS, CDR2 YYNGEE. CDR3 length equals 14 residues. The chain's CDR3 is CASSEGGSLYEQYF. DNA for the CDR3: TGTGCCAGCAGCGAGGGAGGGTCCCTCTACGAGCAGTACTTC.

The gene calls are TRBV7-9 and TRBJ2-7; TRBD1 might be the D (5 bases). The V gene lost 5 bases and the J gene lost 3 bases, with 11 bases spanning the gap. This CDR3 is built from 13 residues. Germline V CDR1 and CDR2: SEHNR, FQNEAQ (reference sequence). The CDR3 coding sequence is TGTGCCAGCAGCCGGCCAGGGATCTACGAGCAGTACGTC. As protein: CASSRPGIYEQYV.

The rearrangement joins TRBV2 to TRBJ2-5, with D perhaps TRBD1 (5 bases). V gave up 8 bases and J gave up 5 bases, with 15 bases separating them. CDR1 SNHLY and CDR2 FYNNEI come from the germline V gene. The CDR3 has 13 residues. The CDR3 nucleotides are TGTGCCAGCGGGCTAGAACAGGCGGAGACCCAGTACTTC. It yields the protein CASGLEQAETQYF.

The chain couples TRBV19 to TRBJ1-2, with D hard to call. This CDR3 spans 14 amino acids. Trimming removed 5 bases from V and 7 bases from J, with 17 bases in between. Per the germline V gene, CDR1 is LNHDA and CDR2 is SQIVND (reference sequence). In nucleotides, the CDR3 is TGTGCCAGTAGTCCTTCTGGGCTTTTGTCTGGCTACACCTTC. Translating it yields CASSPSGLLSGYTF.

CDR3 sequence: CASSLSGRAGTGELFF. The DNA for the CDR3 is TGTGCCAGCAGTTTATCGGGAAGGGCGGGCACCGGGGAGCTGTTTTTT. This chain joins TRBV27 and TRBJ2-2; a possible D gene is TRBD2 (5 bases). Germline lookup yields CDR1 MNHEY and CDR2 SMNVEV (reference sequence). V was shortened by 0 bases and J by 4 bases, with 12 bases between the two germline ends. There are 16 residues in the CDR3.

In its sample, this clone was seen a few times. The chain uses TRBV28 and TRBJ1-2; no clear D. The V end lost 7 bases, the J end lost 8 bases, and 17 bases lay between the germline ends. Per germline, CDR1 MDHEN and CDR2 SYDVKM. The CDR3 is 13 amino acids. The CDR3 DNA reads as TGTGCCAGCACCCCCCGGGCACTAGGGGGCTACACCTTC. Its protein is CASTPRALGGYTF.

This clone was seen a few times. No DNA is shown, since the ends of the CDR3 on it are uncertain; the CDR3 is the one TCRdb lists. The rearrangement joins TRBV5-6 to TRBJ1-2; the DNA was not compared with TRBD1, the D call given in the table. Germline V gives CDR1 SGHDT, CDR2 YYEEEE. 14 amino acids form the CDR3, both terminal residues included. CDR3 amino acids: CASSFFGSNYGYTF.

The V and J genes are TRBV7-2 and TRBJ2-3; the D gene is possibly TRBD2 (7 bases). This CDR3 has 14 amino acids. V lost 2 bases and J lost 5, with 11 bases in between. From germline, CDR1 is SGHTA and CDR2 FQGNSA. CDR3 sequence: CASSLMGGQDTQYF. Written as DNA, the CDR3 is TGTGCCAGCAGCTTAATGGGGGGGCAAGATACGCAGTATTTT.

The CDR3 region is CASSLARQGRSTYEQYF. CDR3 coding DNA: TGTGCCAGCAGCTTAGCGAGGCAGGGGAGGTCGACCTACGAGCAGTACTTC. This chain uses TRBV7-8 with TRBJ2-7; D may be TRBD1 or TRBD2 (6 bases each). This CDR3 contains 17 residues. The V gene's germline CDR1 is SGHVS and CDR2 FQNEAQ. V was trimmed by 0 bases and J by 2 bases, leaving 17 bases between them. Complete variable domain (other parts from reference TRBV7-8 and TRBJ2-7): GAGVSQSPRYKVAKRGQDVALRCDPISGHVSLFWYQQALGQGPEFLTYFQNEAQLDKSGLPSDRFFAERPEGSVSTLKIQRTQQEDSAVYLCASSLARQGRSTYEQYFGPGTRLTVT.

The chain uses TRBV6-1 and TRBJ1-1; D gene unclear. The germline V gene has CDR1 MNHNS and CDR2 SASEGT. The ends were cut back, 0 bases at V and 3 bases at J, with 11 bases in the middle. This CDR3 region has 15 residues. Here the CDR3 reads CASSEAHYRDTEAFF. As DNA, the CDR3 is TGTGCCAGCAGTGAAGCACACTATCGGGACACTGAAGCTTTCTTT.

In its sample, this clone was seen once. The chain carries TRBV29-1 and TRBJ1-2; D remains ambiguous. Germline assignment: CDR1 SQVTM and CDR2 ANQGSEA. The CDR3 is 12 residues long. The ends were cut back, 3 bases at V and 7 bases at J, with 12 bases in the middle. DNA of the CDR3: TGCAGCGTTGACGACCAGGCGAGTGGCTACACCTTC. As protein: CSVDDQASGYTF.

This chain connects TRBV5-6 to TRBJ2-7, with D possibly being TRBD1 (6 bases). Germline V gene lookup returns CDR1 SGHDT and CDR2 YYEEEE. The V end lost 0 bases, the J end lost 6 bases, and 13 bases lay between the germline ends. The CDR3 covers 14 residues. CDR3 residues: CASSLGWDISEQYF. The CDR3 DNA is TGTGCCAGCAGCTTGGGATGGGACATTTCCGAGCAGTACTTC.

The rearrangement links TRBV11-2 to TRBJ1-1; D not certain. Germline V gene data show CDR1 as SGHAT and CDR2 as FQNNGV. The V and J ends lost 1 base and 4 bases respectively, with 1 base between them. CDR3 length: 11 residues. CDR3 loop: CASSLVTEAFF. The CDR3 DNA reads as TGTGCCAGCAGCTTAGTCACTGAAGCTTTCTTT.

The V call is TRBV6-5, the J call TRBJ2-7; TRBD1 is a possible D gene (6 bases). The CDR3 spans 12 residues. The germline V and J ends were trimmed by 5 bases and 5 bases, with 10 bases remaining between them. Germline assignment: CDR1 MNHEY and CDR2 SVGAGI. The DNA for the CDR3 is TGTGCCAGCAGTCTGAACAGGGACGAGCAGTACGTC. Its translation: CASSLNRDEQYV.

The rearrangement uses TRBV7-9 and TRBJ2-7, with D tentatively TRBD1 (5 bases). The CDR3 spans 13 residues. Trimming pared 2 bases from V and 3 bases from J, leaving 8 bases between. Germline V gene lookup returns CDR1 SEHNR and CDR2 FQNEAQ (reference sequence). CDR3 residues: CASSLRGNYEQYF. DNA for the CDR3: TGTGCCAGCAGCTTAAGGGGTAACTACGAGCAGTACTTC.

This chain links TRBV4-3 with TRBJ2-3; 10 positions match TRBD2. The junction had 8 bases not matched to a gene; V was cut back by 1 base and J by 4 bases. This CDR3 spans 17 amino acids. Germline CDR1 reads LGHNA; CDR2 reads YSLEER. Here the CDR3 DNA reads TGCGCCAGCAGCCAAGGAACCGCTAGCGGGAGATCAGATACGCAGTATTTT. This gives the protein CASSQGTASGRSDTQYF.